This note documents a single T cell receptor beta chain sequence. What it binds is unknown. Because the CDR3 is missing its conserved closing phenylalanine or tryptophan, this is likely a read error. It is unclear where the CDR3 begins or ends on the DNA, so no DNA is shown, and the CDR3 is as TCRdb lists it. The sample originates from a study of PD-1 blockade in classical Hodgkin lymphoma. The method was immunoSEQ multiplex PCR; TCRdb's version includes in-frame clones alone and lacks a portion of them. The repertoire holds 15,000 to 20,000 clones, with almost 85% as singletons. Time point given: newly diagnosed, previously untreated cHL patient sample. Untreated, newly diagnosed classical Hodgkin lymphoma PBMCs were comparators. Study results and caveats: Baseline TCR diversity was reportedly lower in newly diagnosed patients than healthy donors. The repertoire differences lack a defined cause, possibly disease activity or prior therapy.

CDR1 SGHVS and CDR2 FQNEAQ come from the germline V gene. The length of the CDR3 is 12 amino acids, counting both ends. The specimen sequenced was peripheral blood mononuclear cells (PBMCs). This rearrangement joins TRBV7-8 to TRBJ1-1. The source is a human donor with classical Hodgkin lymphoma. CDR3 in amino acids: CASSLLVGDPTS.